This T cell receptor beta chain stems from a study of beta chain features in type 1 diabetes. V gave up 6 bases and J gave up 5 bases; unmatched junction bases: 11. Germline values: CDR1 SQVTM, CDR2 ANQGSEA. The CDR3 is 14 amino acids. Every bit of the isolated RNA underwent reverse transcription, so sequencing read expressed TCRB transcripts. TCRdb's table, derived via immunoSEQ multiplex PCR, lists solely in-frame clones and lacks some. Of roughly 310,000 clones in the sample, around 10% were seen once. This clone was detected ten times or more. Its antigen is as yet unknown. Study results and limitations: Patients showed naive, central memory and Treg TCRB repertoires that appeared more similar than those of healthy donors.

The authors sorted CD4+ naive, central memory, regulatory and stem cell-like memory cells via CD45RO/CCR7/CD25/CD127/CD95/CD27. The specimen sequenced was naive CD4+ T cells from blood. The V and J genes are TRBV29-1 and TRBJ2-7; 9 nucleotides agree with TRBD1. The origin of this receptor is a woman in her twenties or thirties in good health. CDR3 amino acids: CSVSGRTGVHEQYF. The DNA for the CDR3 is TGCAGCGTCTCAGGGAGGACAGGGGTCCACGAGCAGTACTTC.